The subject of this entry is one T cell receptor (beta chain). The antigen remains undetermined. TCRdb's table, derived via immunoSEQ multiplex PCR, lists solely in-frame clones and lacks some. The data hold 25,000 to 30,000 clones, with 75% to 85% observed a single time. This record belongs to a study of cytotoxic CD8 clonotypes in ibrutinib-treated CLL. Findings of the study overall: Clonality measured at baseline exceeded age-matched healthy donors, tracking circulating CD8+ T-cell counts. Progressing and sustained-remission patients had different sampling times. Clonality went up at ibrutinib response and then declined back toward baseline at progression.

The ends lost 5 bases at V and 1 base at J; junction bases unmatched: 2. Per germline, CDR1 SNHLY and CDR2 FYNNEI. The CDR3 length is 14 residues. The rearrangement joins TRBV2 to TRBJ1-5; 7 bases map to TRBD1. This specimen consisted of PBMCs, obtained after 24 months of ibrutinib treatment. The receptor's source is a human donor with chronic lymphocytic leukemia. CDR3 sequence reads: CASSMGQSNQPQHF. The CDR3 nucleotides read TGTGCCAGCAGTATGGGACAGAGCAATCAGCCCCAGCATTTT.